These T cell receptor beta chains were read from a single sample in a study of cytomegalovirus exposure and HLA in healthy donors. Produced via immunoSEQ multiplex PCR; TCRdb's table is partial and in-frame only. Of about 190,000 clones listed, about nine tenths are singletons. The source material was PBMCs. The receptors were sampled from a man aged 25 to 40 in good health and CMV-seronegative. CDR3s include the opening cysteine and the closing phenylalanine or tryptophan. Each record gives: D gene, clone size, J gene, V gene, CDR3 protein, CDR3 DNA. A D gene is named only where the DNA matches it firmly. A row's size may be missing; if present it is once, few, many or a size class.

- - TRBJ1-2 TRBV15 CATSRDMDSYGYTF TGTGCCACCAGCAGAGATATGGACAGCTATGGCTACACCTTC
TRBD1 - TRBJ2-1 TRBV6-5 CASSYSGQGGEQFF TGTGCCAGCAGTTACTCGGGACAGGGAGGTGAGCAGTTCTTC
- - TRBJ1-1 TRBV18 CASSRLQLLDTEAFF TGTGCCAGCTCACGGCTCCAGTTATTGGACACTGAAGCTTTCTTT
TRBD2 once TRBJ2-3 TRBV11-2 CASSFSGRSTDTQYF TGTGCCAGCAGCTTTAGCGGGAGGTCGACAGATACGCAGTATTTT
- - TRBJ1-6 TRBV5-4 CATRDRSFSYNSPLHF TGTGCCACCCGAGACAGGTCCTTCTCCTATAATTCACCCCTCCACTTT
- - TRBJ1-1 TRBV13 CASSLGQGFNTEAFF TGTGCCAGCAGCTTAGGGCAGGGCTTTAACACTGAAGCTTTCTTT
TRBD1 - TRBJ1-2 TRBV7-2 CASTLHPTGNYGYTF TGTGCCAGCACCCTCCACCCGACAGGGAACTATGGCTACACCTTC
- - TRBJ1-4 TRBV1 CTGPRNISGQGAKKLFF -
TRBD1 few TRBJ1-1 TRBV7-6 CASSSIPGGNTEAFF TGTGCCAGCAGCTCGATACCAGGGGGGAACACTGAAGCTTTCTTT
TRBD2 - TRBJ2-1 TRBV7-2 CASSLFLSSRGGDYNEQFF TGTGCCAGCAGCTTATTTCTCAGTTCCCGGGGGGGCGACTACAATGAGCAGTTCTTC
TRBD2 - TRBJ2-2 TRBV13 CASSLDGSGGGELFF TGTGCCAGCAGCCTAGATGGGAGCGGGGGCGGGGAGCTGTTTTTT
- few TRBJ2-7 TRBV6-6 CASSYSTSSSYEQYF TGTGCCAGCAGTTACTCAACTAGCAGCTCCTACGAGCAGTACTTC
TRBD2 - TRBJ2-5 TRBV4-2 CASTRTSGANQETQYF TGTGCCAGCACGAGGACTAGCGGGGCGAACCAAGAGACCCAGTACTTC
TRBD1 - TRBJ1-2 TRBV18 CASSPMSGQPHYGYTF TGTGCCAGCTCACCTATGTCGGGACAGCCCCACTATGGCTACACCTTC
- once TRBJ2-7 TRBV2 CASRGEAYEQYF TGTGCCAGCAGGGGGGAGGCGTACGAGCAGTACTTC
TRBD1 once TRBJ1-1 TRBV19 CASSTGGTGGWTEAFF TGTGCCAGTAGTACCGGTGGGACAGGGGGCTGGACTGAAGCTTTCTTT
- - TRBJ2-1 TRBV10-3 CAVWRAANNEQFF TGTGCCGTTTGGCGGGCGGCTAACAATGAGCAGTTCTTC
TRBD1 - TRBJ2-2 TRBV7-2 CASSPTTGDGELFF TGTGCCAGCAGCCCCACGACAGGGGACGGGGAGCTGTTTTTT
- - TRBJ2-2 TRBV5-1 CASSFHSGELFF TGCGCCAGCAGCTTTCACTCCGGGGAGCTGTTTTTT
TRBD1 - TRBJ1-4 TRBV5-1 CASSPGQGPTNEKLFF TGCGCCAGCAGCCCCGGACAGGGGCCAACTAATGAAAAACTGTTTTTT
- - TRBJ1-1 TRBV11-2 CASSPGSGFDFKGTEAFF TGTGCCAGCAGCCCAGGTTCAGGGTTCGATTTTAAGGGCACTGAAGCTTTCTTT
- - TRBJ1-3 TRBV7-2 CASSLGPSSGNTIYF TGTGCCAGCAGCTTAGGTCCGAGCTCTGGAAACACCATATATTTT
- - TRBJ2-2 TRBV18 CASSPSGTTNTGELFF TGTGCCAGCTCACCCTCCGGGACAACGAACACCGGGGAGCTGTTTTTT
- - TRBJ2-2 TRBV6-5 CASQHRDNTGELFF TGTGCCAGCCAGCACAGGGACAACACCGGGGAGCTGTTTTTT
- - TRBJ1-6 TRBV27 CASSDRPVYNSPLHF TGTGCCAGCAGTGATCGTCCGGTGTATAATTCACCCCTCCACTTT
- - TRBJ2-5 TRBV11-2 CASSPPVETQYF TGTGCCAGCAGCCCTCCGGTCGAGACCCAGTACTTC
TRBD2 few TRBJ2-1 TRBV28 CASSRRESDAQFF TGTGCCAGCTCGCGGCGGGAGTCGGACGCCCAGTTCTTC
TRBD2 - TRBJ2-3 TRBV5-1 CASSLGGLAVSTDTQYF TGCGCCAGCAGCTTGGGAGGGCTAGCGGTAAGCACAGATACGCAGTATTTT
- - TRBJ2-6 TRBV5-1 CASSLGFASGANGLTF TGCGCCAGCAGCTTGGGCTTTGCCTCTGGGGCCAACGGCCTGACTTTC
- - TRBJ1-2 TRBV7-9 CSSSKLTTRGTRGYTF TGTTCCAGCAGCAAGCTCACAACTCGGGGAACGAGGGGCTACACCTTC
TRBD2 - TRBJ2-2 TRBV28 CASNLRSGRTGELFF TGTGCCAGCAATCTCCGTAGCGGGCGCACCGGGGAGCTGTTTTTT
- - TRBJ2-5 TRBV7-7 CASSLSGDGTQYF TGTGCTAGCAGCTTATCGGGGGACGGGACCCAGTACTTC
TRBD2 - TRBJ2-7 TRBV7-9 CSSSLAFSGEGVYEQYF TGTTCCAGCAGCTTAGCGTTTAGCGGGGAAGGGGTTTACGAGCAGTACTTC
TRBD1 - TRBJ2-7 TRBV6-5 CASSYSDRARHEQYF TGTGCCAGCAGTTACTCTGACAGGGCGAGGCACGAGCAGTACTTC
- - TRBJ1-6 TRBV19 CASGRESGPLHF TGTGCCAGTGGCCGGGAAAGTGGGCCCCTCCACTTT
TRBD2 - TRBJ2-3 TRBV28 CASSPRGLAGEADTQYF TGTGCCAGCAGTCCCAGGGGACTAGCGGGAGAGGCAGATACGCAGTATTTT
TRBD2 - TRBJ2-1 TRBV7-9 CASSLVAGSYNEQFF TGTGCCAGCAGCTTAGTAGCGGGAAGCTACAATGAGCAGTTCTTC
- - TRBJ1-1 TRBV6-6 CASTWGGRITEAFF TGTGCCAGCACCTGGGGGGGGCGGATAACTGAAGCTTTCTTT
- - TRBJ2-1 TRBV28 CASGMTEFAYNEQFF TGTGCCAGCGGAATGACAGAATTTGCCTACAATGAGCAGTTCTTC
- - TRBJ2-3 TRBV7-9 CASSSPGIQSTDTQYF TGTGCCAGCAGCTCTCCGGGAATCCAAAGCACAGATACGCAGTATTTT
- - TRBJ1-1 TRBV6-1 CASSELVQNTEAFF TGTGCCAGCAGTGAGCTCGTACAAAACACTGAAGCTTTCTTT
- - TRBJ1-6 TRBV19 CASTHPGNSPLHF TGTGCCAGTACTCATCCCGGGAATTCACCCCTCCACTTT
TRBD1 - TRBJ1-6 TRBV5-4 CASSLTGAGNSPLHF TGTGCCAGCAGCTTGACAGGGGCCGGTAATTCACCCCTCCACTTT
- once TRBJ1-2 TRBV11-2 CASSSSRGGYGYTF TGTGCCAGCAGTTCTTCCAGGGGTGGCTATGGCTACACCTTC
- - TRBJ1-6 TRBV7-9 CASSLAVQGSPLHF TGTGCCAGCAGCTTAGCGGTACAGGGTTCACCCCTCCACTTT
- - TRBJ2-1 TRBV7-9 CASSLAASYNEQFF TGTGCCAGCAGCTTAGCGGCCTCCTACAATGAGCAGTTCTTC
- - TRBJ2-2 TRBV7-9 CASSPGLTTGELFF TGTGCCAGCAGCCCAGGACTGACAACCGGGGAGCTGTTTTTT
- - TRBJ2-3 TRBV6-5 CASSYDDRRTDTQYF TGTGCCAGCAGTTACGACGACAGGAGGACAGATACGCAGTATTTT
TRBD2 - TRBJ2-2 TRBV5-1 CASSQREGNTGELFF TGCGCCAGCAGCCAGCGGGAGGGGAACACCGGGGAGCTGTTTTTT
TRBD1 - TRBJ1-5 TRBV19 CASNLQGRNQPQHF TGTGCCAGTAACCTACAGGGGCGCAATCAGCCCCAGCATTTT
- - TRBJ2-7 TRBV27 CASSPTGFPYEQYF TGTGCCAGCAGCCCAACAGGGTTTCCCTACGAGCAGTACTTC
- once TRBJ1-1 TRBV5-8 CASSLSVREIYTEAFF TGTGCCAGCAGCTTGAGTGTCAGGGAAATTTATACTGAAGCTTTCTTT
- - TRBJ2-3 TRBV2 CASRSGTQVTDTQYF TGTGCCAGCAGGTCCGGGACACAAGTCACAGATACGCAGTATTTT